The clone carrying this T cell receptor (beta chain) was detected ten times or more. Its specificity is unknown. Germline CDR1 is SNHLY and CDR2 is FYNNEI. V was pared by 6 bases and J by 10 bases, with 10 bases between. The CDR3 runs to 12 residues. The data belong to a study of HIV-infected children after antiretroviral therapy interruption. Study outcomes and limitations: Minor non-naive CD45RA+ populations, like EMRA or stem memory, might contaminate naive sorts.

A 3' RACE protocol on RNA, with unique molecular identifiers, produced the TCR library. TCRdb ran MiXCR on the 3' RACE reads and lists one entry per CDR3 protein. The data hold 40,000 to 50,000 distinct CDR3 sequences, with 4.3% observed a single time. Treatment described: PENTA 11 planned treatment interruption arm or continuous ART arm. Only samples with at least 5 million viable PBMCs qualified. Sorting from thawed PBMCs isolated naive CD4+ CD45RA+ CD45RO- T cells. The genes are TRBV2 and TRBJ1-6; the D is unclear. This TCR came from a pool of human donors with HIV. Specimen: CD45RA+ CD4+ T cells from PBMCs, pooled from several time points, collected from a donor given antiretroviral therapy, either interrupted or continuous. Noted subset: naive CD4+ CD45RA+ CD45RO- T cells. The CDR3 region is CASRGSGSPLHF. In nucleotides, the CDR3 is TGTGCCAGCAGAGGAAGTGGGTCACCCCTCCACTTT.